This T cell receptor (beta chain) was observed in a study of shared clonotypes between healthy human individuals (TCRdb year 2020). Looking at the study overall: A couple of women and a few men aged 18 to 49 years were included in the cohort. Libraries were prepared and TCR repertoires were sequenced by different laboratories using diverse techniques, in order to increase sequencing depth and limit assay-specific biases. Per donor, leukapheresis produced somewhere between about 0.8 and 9.5 billion PBMCs. The study deeply sequenced blood TCR repertoires of about 5 healthy adults to estimate repertoire size and the extent of clonotype sharing between individuals. For each donor, CD4 naive and CD4 memory were each given three plates, CD8 naive was given two plates, and CD8 memory was given one plate. Study-wide conclusions, independent of this receptor: Sampling was limited to blood, and TCR repertoires in tissue likely differ from TCR repertoires in blood. Across four donors, 5% to 6% of naive CD4, 3.5% of naive CD8, 2% to 2.5% of memory CD4, and 0.4% of memory CD8 clonotypes were shared. Based on pairwise subsampling, the degree of clonotype sharing among donors was expected to be affected by sequencing depth. Rarefaction of sorted-subset datasets indicated incomplete sequencing despite the large sequencing depth. Larger estimated clonotype richness was generally found for naive subsets than for memory subsets. Compared with non-shared clonotypes, clonotypes shared by all four sorted-subset donors had higher generation probabilities. The genetic and exposure-history diversity represented was limited by the small number of donors.

On this clone itself: Its antigen is not yet known. Per-base qualities were not stored, and no clone one base away is much larger.

Using the deep immunoSEQ assay, multiplex PCR amplified TCR CDR3 regions from genomic DNA. Genomic DNA extracted from each cell subset was distributed evenly over all wells of several immunoSEQ 96-well plates, and each plate served as one replicate. For sorted subsets, each replicate PCR was loaded with roughly 190 ng genomic DNA, equivalent to 25,000 to 35,000 T cell genomes. Purified libraries were measured with a Qubit 3.0 fluorometer, size-checked on a Bioanalyzer 2100, and measured again with the KAPA Library Quantification kit. Every immunoSEQ 96-well plate was sequenced on a separate single-read 150-cycle Illumina NextSeq 550 flow cell. In the original analysis: Because the immunoSEQ output included only junctional sequences and no quality scores, the filtering could not be the same as the filtering used for full-length reads. To assign V/J genes and CDR3, sequences were annotated using PyIR, a Python wrapper for IgBLAST v1.9, with IMGT germline references. Any read was removed if the V/J assignment was weak (E-value above 1e-6), the CDR3 was missing, or the read contained stop codons, out-of-frame junctions, or ambiguous translated residues. V3J clonotypes were defined by identical inferred V gene, J gene, and CDR3 amino acid sequence. Percentage overlap between repertoires was computed as shared unique clonotypes divided by the size of the smaller repertoire. Three approaches were used to assess repertoire richness: RTK rarefaction, the Chao1 estimator, and Recon v2.1 estimates of unobserved clonotypes. Generation probabilities for all TCRbeta clonotypes obtained by the gDNA method from a few donors were computed using OLGA. The table comes from immuneACCESS by way of TCRdb, which keeps in-frame sequences with V and J called. Part of the clones is missing from these tables; in studies checked, under half for an unresolved V gene and the rest for unknown reasons. That table gives V, J and clone size, and the DNA gave D and trimming. This sample holds 2 million to 2.5 million clones; roughly 90% were observed only once. 0.37% of the sample rests with the top ten.

The donors were healthy, HIV-negative adults who had no recently reported acute infections or vaccinations. All donors were Caucasian adults living in Nashville, Tennessee, USA. CD4+ T cells were enriched through magnetic negative selection, after which naive cells were positively selected on CD45RA and the remaining negative fraction served as the memory subset. Blood was obtained by leukapheresis, after which PBMCs were separated by Ficoll-Histopaque density gradient centrifugation and cryopreserved in liquid nitrogen vapor phase. Purity and quantity of every magnetically sorted T cell population were checked by analytical flow cytometry. Each sorted fraction had its genomic DNA isolated and then quantified by UV absorbance on a Nanodrop 2000c. The receptor was isolated from a man younger than 35 in good health. Some clones in this sample may be carry-over from other donors' samples. The specimen was naive CD4+ T cells from PBMCs. The intended sense of this specimen's cell subset or site label: CD45RA+ positively selected.

The DNA reads as follows: TGTGCCAGCAGGGCGACAGGGGGTCGGGAGCAGTACTTC. It translates as CASRATGGREQYF. Here the chain combines TRBV6-1 and TRBJ2-7, with 9 central nucleotides matching TRBD1. Clipping removes 6 bases from V and 7 bases from J, with 7 as the unmatched junction base count. Inclusive of the bounding cysteine and phenylalanine, the CDR3 is 13 residues long. The CDR3 DNA has 39 bases and is translated from base 1. From the germline V gene, CDR1 is MNHNS and CDR2 is SASEGT.